Listed here are 23 T cell receptor beta chains from one sample, sequenced in a study of cytomegalovirus exposure and HLA in healthy donors. Use of 60 Vbeta and 13 Jbeta primers characterized the PCR. TCRdb's copy holds only in-frame clones and misses some; the assay was immunoSEQ multiplex PCR. The sample has more than 150,000 clones; about 82% are singletons. The sample taken for sequencing was PBMCs. The receptors originated from a woman aged 25 to 39 in good health and CMV-seronegative.

DNA for the CDR3: TGTGCCAGCACTGGATGGGCCCTTATCGATGAGCAGTTCTTC. Translation: CASTGWALIDEQFF. The rearrangement joins TRBV6-1 to TRBJ2-1; no clear D. Germline V lookup: CDR1 MNHNS, CDR2 SASEGT. The CDR3 spans 14 residues. V lost 7 bases and J 8 bases, leaving 18 bases between the germline ends.

The V and J genes are TRBV29-1 and TRBJ2-2; no definite D call. Germline V CDR1 and CDR2: SQVTM, ANQGSEA. The CDR3 contains 14 residues. The V and J ends lost 3 bases and 1 base respectively, with 9 bases between them. CDR3 amino acids: CSVESRLNTGELFF. Here the CDR3 DNA reads TGCAGCGTTGAGAGCAGACTGAACACCGGGGAGCTGTTTTTT.

The chain carries TRBV2 and TRBJ1-2, with 7 bases matching TRBD1. This CDR3 is 14 amino acids long. V was pared by 7 bases and J by 8 bases, with 13 bases of the junction left unmatched. Germline-derived CDR1 and CDR2 are SNHLY and FYNNEI. The CDR3 DNA reads as TGTGCCAGCACACTGGAATGGGACAGAACAGGCTACACCTTC. It is translated as CASTLEWDRTGYTF.

The chain recombines TRBV9 with TRBJ1-1; TRBD1 matches 12 bases. CDR1 and CDR2 (germline): SGDLS, YYNGEE. Trimming at V came to 0 bases and at J to 6 bases, leaving 3 bases not matched to a gene. The CDR3 contains 15 residues. CDR3 protein: CASSVVGQGASEAFF. The CDR3 bases are TGTGCCAGCAGCGTAGTGGGACAGGGGGCCTCTGAAGCTTTCTTT.

This chain links TRBV10-3 with TRBJ2-1; 12 bases map to TRBD2. The CDR3 loop spans 17 amino acids. Germline-derived CDR1 and CDR2 are ENHRY and SYGVKD. The junction had 10 bases not matched to a gene; V was cut back by 2 bases and J by 8 bases. Here the CDR3 DNA reads TGTGCCATCAGTGAGAGGGCTAGCGGGGGGGTGAGGGATGAGCAGTTCTTC. This translates into CAISERASGGVRDEQFF.

The J gene is TRBJ1-6, the V gene TRBV6-1; 9 nucleotides agree with TRBD1. CDR3 length: 13 residues. The germline V gene has CDR1 MNHNS and CDR2 SASEGT. V lost 6 bases to trimming and J lost 7 bases; unmatched junction nucleotides: 1. CDR3 nucleotides: TGTGCCAGCAGCGGACAGGGGAATTCACCCCTCCACTTT. Encoded protein: CASSGQGNSPLHF.

This chain links TRBV2 with TRBJ1-1; TRBD1 matches at 7 bases. The CDR3 has 11 amino acids. Trimming at V came to 10 bases and at J to 8 bases, leaving 7 bases not matched to a gene. Germline CDR1 is SNHLY and CDR2 is FYNNEI. Written as DNA, the CDR3 is TGTGCCAACCTGCAGGACAGGGAAGCTTTCTTT. This sequence encodes CANLQDREAFF.

V gene TRBV29-1 combines with J gene TRBJ1-1; no reliable D call. Germline CDR1 SQVTM, CDR2 ANQGSEA. Deletions cut 3 bases from V and 0 bases from J, with 17 bases between. The CDR3 contains 16 residues. This CDR3 reads CSVEVWVRGLNTEAFF. Here the CDR3 DNA reads TGCAGCGTTGAGGTTTGGGTACGGGGTCTGAACACTGAAGCTTTCTTT. Combining the CDR3 with reference TRBV29-1 and TRBJ1-1 gives the whole variable domain SAVISQKPSRDICQRGTSLTIQCQVDSQVTMMFWYRQQPGQSLTLIATANQGSEATYESGFVIDKFPISRPNLTFSTLTVSNMSPEDSSIYLCSVEVWVRGLNTEAFFGQGTRLTVV.

The chain joins TRBV18 to TRBJ1-1; 9 bases agree with TRBD1. The germline V gene has CDR1 KGHSH and CDR2 LQKENI. Germline trimming cut 4 bases from V and 6 bases from J; bases unmatched to any gene: 6. The CDR3 spans 14 residues. Here the CDR3 DNA reads TGTGCCAGCTCACTGGGACAGGGAGTATCTGAAGCTTTCTTT. It codes for CASSLGQGVSEAFF. Using reference TRBV18 and TRBJ1-1 for the parts outside the CDR3, the full variable domain is NAGVMQNPRHLVRRRGQEARLRCSPMKGHSHVYWYRQLPEEGLKFMVYLQKENIIDESGMPKERFSAEFPKEGPSILRIQQVVRGDSAAYFCASSLGQGVSEAFFGQGTRLTVV.

About this clone itself: The conserved final phenylalanine or tryptophan is absent from the CDR3, which likely points to a read error. This sequence joins TRBV29-1 and TRBJ1-5; no definite D call. The germline V gene encodes CDR1 SQVTM and CDR2 ANQGSEA. CDR3 length: 13 amino acids. The germline V and J ends were trimmed by 4 bases and 3 bases, with 10 bases remaining between them. In nucleotides, the CDR3 is TGCAGCGTTGGGAGAGGCTCCAATCAGCCCCAGCATGTT. Its protein is CSVGRGSNQPQHV.

The chain recombines TRBV18 with TRBJ1-1; D remains ambiguous. The CDR3 length is 16 residues. Germline CDR1 KGHSH, CDR2 LQKENI. V lost 3 bases and J 0 bases, leaving 14 bases between the germline ends. CDR3 coding DNA: TGTGCCAGCTCACCCGGTCCCGTGGGCCTGAACACTGAAGCTTTCTTT. Encoded protein: CASSPGPVGLNTEAFF.

The chain has TRBV6-4 and TRBJ2-1; 10 nucleotides line up with TRBD2. CDR3 length: 16 residues. With V trimmed by 0 bases and J by 10 bases, 9 bases remained unmatched. Germline V gives CDR1 MRHNA, CDR2 SNTAGT. The DNA for the CDR3 is TGTGCCAGCAGTGACTCTCCGTTAGCGGGGGGCCAAGAGCAGTTCTTC. It yields the protein CASSDSPLAGGQEQFF.

V usage is TRBV19 and J usage is TRBJ2-7; D unclear. Germline V gene data show CDR1 as LNHDA and CDR2 as SQIVND (reference sequence). The CDR3 spans 13 residues. Between the trimmed V and J ends, which lost 3 bases and 4 bases, there was a span of 10 bases. The CDR3 DNA reads as TGTGCCAGTAGTATTCTTGGTCAGTACGAGCAGTACTTC. Amino acid sequence: CASSILGQYEQYF.

V and J are TRBV12-2 and TRBJ1-1. TRBV12-2 is marked as a pseudogene. The CDR3 has 12 residues. CDR3 bases: TGTGCAAGTGATTTGGAGGGCGCTGAAGCTTTCTTT. Translated, it gives CASDLEGAEAFF.

The J gene is TRBJ2-5, the V gene TRBV7-9; 11 bases map to TRBD2. The CDR3 consists of 14 residues. V was clipped by 3 bases and J by 4 bases; unmatched bases: 1. From germline, CDR1 is SEHNR and CDR2 FQNEAQ (reference sequence). The CDR3 DNA reads TGTGCCAGCAGCTTGACTAGCGGGGCAGAGACCCAGTACTTC. Its protein is CASSLTSGAETQYF.

This clone was detected a few times. The J gene is TRBJ2-1, the V gene TRBV7-6, with TRBD2 matching over 10 bases. Germline V gene lookup returns CDR1 SGHVS and CDR2 FNYEAQ. V shed 2 bases and J 9 bases; nucleotides not matched to a gene: 10. The CDR3 runs 16 residues. CDR3 sequence: CASSLYVSGGAGEQFF. CDR3 nucleotide sequence: TGTGCCAGCAGCTTATATGTGAGCGGGGGGGCCGGTGAGCAGTTCTTC.

The chain employs TRBV19 and TRBJ1-4; 9 bases are shared with TRBD1. Germline loops: CDR1 LNHDA, CDR2 SQIVND (reference sequence). CDR3 length: 16 residues. With V trimmed by 7 bases and J by 0 bases, 6 bases remained unmatched. The CDR3 DNA reads TGTGCCAGTAAAGACAGGGGGGGCGCAACTAATGAAAAACTGTTTTTT. Its translation: CASKDRGGATNEKLFF.

V usage is TRBV14 and J usage is TRBJ1-1; D is unclear. The ends were cut back, 2 bases at V and 5 bases at J, with 15 bases in the middle. Germline V lookup: CDR1 SGHDN, CDR2 FVKESK. The CDR3 totals 15 residues. The CDR3 DNA is TGTGCCAGCAGCCAAATCCGGTCTCGATGGACTGAAGCTTTCTTT. It encodes CASSQIRSRWTEAFF.

The chain uses TRBV21-1 and TRBJ2-1; the D call in the table, TRBD1, was not verified against the DNA. TRBV21-1 constitutes a pseudogene. The CDR3 spans 13 residues. In DNA form, the CDR3 reads TGTGCCAGCAGCAAAGACAGGGACGATGAGCAGTTCTTC. Translated, it gives CASSKDRDDEQFF.

Only a few counts were recorded for this clone. This sample includes further DNA sequences coding for the same CDR3. The V gene is TRBV6-5, the J gene TRBJ1-2, with TRBD1 as a possible D gene (5 bases). The V and J ends lost 2 bases and 7 bases respectively, with 8 bases between them. This CDR3 has 12 residues. Germline assignment: CDR1 MNHEY and CDR2 SVGAGI. This CDR3 reads CASSYRGGGYTF. For the CDR3, the DNA is TGTGCCAGCAGTTACAGGGGTGGTGGCTACACCTTC.

This clone was observed a single time. V is TRBV6-1 and J is TRBJ1-1; no definite D call. This CDR3 has 13 residues. V lost 7 bases, J lost 2 bases, and 11 bases lay in between. Germline CDR1 and CDR2: MNHNS and SASEGT. CDR3 region: CASTETTNTEAFF. The CDR3 nucleotides are TGTGCCAGCACAGAAACTACTAACACTGAAGCTTTCTTT.

This clone was counted a few times. This chain joins TRBV19 and TRBJ1-1; 9 bases are a match to TRBD1. The CDR3 is 18 amino acids. Germline V gene lookup returns CDR1 LNHDA and CDR2 SQIVND (reference sequence). With 11 bases clipped from V and 5 bases from J, the junction kept 24 bases outside the gene matches. The CDR3 DNA is TGTGCCTCAAACACCCGGGACAGGGAAAATTTCAAGAGGACTGAAGCTTTCTTT. Its protein product is CASNTRDRENFKRTEAFF.

The chain couples TRBV4-2 to TRBJ2-2; 11 nucleotides line up with TRBD2. CDR3 size: 18 residues. Losses at the gene ends were 0 bases for V and 3 bases for J; bases not matched to a gene: 6. Germline CDR1 is LGHNA and CDR2 is YNFKEQ. The CDR3 spells CASSQEGTSGGYTGELFF. The DNA for the CDR3 is TGTGCCAGCAGCCAAGAGGGTACTAGCGGGGGATACACCGGGGAGCTGTTTTTT.